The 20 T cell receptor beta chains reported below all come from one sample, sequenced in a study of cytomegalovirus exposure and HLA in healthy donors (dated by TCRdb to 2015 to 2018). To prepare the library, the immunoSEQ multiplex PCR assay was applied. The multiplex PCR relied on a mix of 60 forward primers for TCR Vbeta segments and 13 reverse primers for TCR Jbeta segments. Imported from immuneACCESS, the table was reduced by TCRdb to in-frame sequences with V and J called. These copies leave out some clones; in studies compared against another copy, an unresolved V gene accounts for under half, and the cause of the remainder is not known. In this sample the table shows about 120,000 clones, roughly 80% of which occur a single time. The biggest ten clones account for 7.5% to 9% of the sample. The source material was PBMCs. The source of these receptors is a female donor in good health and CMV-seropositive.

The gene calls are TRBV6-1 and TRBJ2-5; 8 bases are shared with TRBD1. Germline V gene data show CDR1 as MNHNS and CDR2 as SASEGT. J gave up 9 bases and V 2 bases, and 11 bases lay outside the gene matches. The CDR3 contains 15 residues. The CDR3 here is CASSERQGRSLAQYF. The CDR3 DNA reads TGTGCCAGCAGTGAAAGACAGGGGAGGTCTTTGGCCCAGTACTTC.

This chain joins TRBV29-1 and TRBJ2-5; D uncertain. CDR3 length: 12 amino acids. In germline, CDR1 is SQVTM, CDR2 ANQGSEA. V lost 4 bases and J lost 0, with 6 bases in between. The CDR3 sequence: CSVGGNQETQYF. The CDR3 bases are TGCAGCGTTGGAGGCAACCAAGAGACCCAGTACTTC.

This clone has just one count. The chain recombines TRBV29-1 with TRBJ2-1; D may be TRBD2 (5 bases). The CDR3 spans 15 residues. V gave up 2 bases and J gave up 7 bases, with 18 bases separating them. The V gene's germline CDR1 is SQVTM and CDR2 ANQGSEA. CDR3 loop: CSVERGNRLVNEQFF. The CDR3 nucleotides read TGCAGCGTTGAACGGGGAAACAGATTAGTTAATGAGCAGTTCTTC.

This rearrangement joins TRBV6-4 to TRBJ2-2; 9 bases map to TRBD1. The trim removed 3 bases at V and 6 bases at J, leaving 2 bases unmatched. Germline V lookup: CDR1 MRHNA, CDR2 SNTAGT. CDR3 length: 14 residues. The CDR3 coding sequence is TGTGCCAGCAGTGAACAGGGGGCCTCCGGGGAGCTGTTTTTT. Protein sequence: CASSEQGASGELFF.

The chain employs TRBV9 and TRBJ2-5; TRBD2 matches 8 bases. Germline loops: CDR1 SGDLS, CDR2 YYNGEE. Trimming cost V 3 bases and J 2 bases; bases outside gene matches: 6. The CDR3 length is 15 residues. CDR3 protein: CASSDLAGLQETQYF. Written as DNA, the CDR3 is TGTGCCAGCAGCGATTTAGCGGGGCTTCAAGAGACCCAGTACTTC. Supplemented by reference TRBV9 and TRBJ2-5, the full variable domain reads DSGVTQTPKHLITATGQRVTLRCSPRSGDLSVYWYQQSLDQGLQFLIQYYNGEERAKGNILERFSAQQFPDLHSELNLSSLELGDSALYFCASSDLAGLQETQYFGPGTRLLVL.

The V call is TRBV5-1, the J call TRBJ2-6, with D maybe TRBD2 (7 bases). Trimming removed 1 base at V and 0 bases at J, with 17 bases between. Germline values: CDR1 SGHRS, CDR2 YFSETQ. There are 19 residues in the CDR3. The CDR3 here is CASSLRGGQAHSGANVLTF. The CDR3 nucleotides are TGCGCCAGCAGCTTGAGGGGGGGCCAAGCCCACTCTGGGGCCAACGTCCTGACTTTC.

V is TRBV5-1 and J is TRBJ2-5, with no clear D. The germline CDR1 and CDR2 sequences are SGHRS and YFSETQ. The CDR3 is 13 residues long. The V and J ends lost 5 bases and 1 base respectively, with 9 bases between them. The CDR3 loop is CASREAFQETQYF. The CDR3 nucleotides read TGCGCCAGCAGAGAGGCCTTCCAAGAGACCCAGTACTTC.

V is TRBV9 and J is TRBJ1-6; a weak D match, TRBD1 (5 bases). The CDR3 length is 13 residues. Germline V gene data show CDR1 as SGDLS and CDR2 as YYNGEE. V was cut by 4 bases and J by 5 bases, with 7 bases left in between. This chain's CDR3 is CASSTGDNSPLHF. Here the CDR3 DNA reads TGTGCCAGCAGCACGGGGGATAATTCACCCCTCCACTTT.

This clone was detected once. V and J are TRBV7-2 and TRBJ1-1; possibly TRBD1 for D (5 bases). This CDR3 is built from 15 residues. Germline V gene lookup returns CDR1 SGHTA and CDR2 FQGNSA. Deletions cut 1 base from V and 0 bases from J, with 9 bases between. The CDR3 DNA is TGTGCCAGCAGCTTAGGGACAACTATGAACACTGAAGCTTTCTTT. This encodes CASSLGTTMNTEAFF.

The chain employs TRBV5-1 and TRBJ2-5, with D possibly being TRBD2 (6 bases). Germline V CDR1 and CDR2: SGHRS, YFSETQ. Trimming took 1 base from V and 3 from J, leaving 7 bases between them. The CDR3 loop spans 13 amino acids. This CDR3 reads CASSLTSKETQYF. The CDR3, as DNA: TGCGCCAGCAGCTTGACTAGCAAAGAGACCCAGTACTTC.

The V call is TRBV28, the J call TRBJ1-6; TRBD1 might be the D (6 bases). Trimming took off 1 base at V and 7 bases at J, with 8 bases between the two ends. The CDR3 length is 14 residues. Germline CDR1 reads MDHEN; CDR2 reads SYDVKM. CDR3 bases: TGTGCCAGCAGTTTATCCCAGGGGAATTCACCCCTCCACTTT. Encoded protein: CASSLSQGNSPLHF.

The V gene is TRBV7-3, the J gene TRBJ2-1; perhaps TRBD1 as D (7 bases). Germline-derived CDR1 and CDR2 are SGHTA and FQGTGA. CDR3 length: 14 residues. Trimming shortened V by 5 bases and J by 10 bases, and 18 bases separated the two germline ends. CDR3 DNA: TGTGCCAGCAGCCTCAGGAGGGGGCTTGGGGAGCAGTTCTTC. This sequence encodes CASSLRRGLGEQFF. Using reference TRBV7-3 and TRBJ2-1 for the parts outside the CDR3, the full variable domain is GAGVSQTPSNKVTEKGKYVELRCDPISGHTALYWYRQSLGQGPEFLIYFQGTGAADDSGLPNDRFFAVRPEGSVSTLKIQRTERGDSAVYLCASSLRRGLGEQFFGPGTRLTVL.

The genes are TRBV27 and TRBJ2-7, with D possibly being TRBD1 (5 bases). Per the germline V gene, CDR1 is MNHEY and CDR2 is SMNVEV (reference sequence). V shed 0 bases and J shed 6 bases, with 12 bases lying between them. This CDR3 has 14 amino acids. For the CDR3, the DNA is TGTGCCAGCAGTTTATCGCAGGGCCAAGGCGAGCAGTACTTC. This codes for CASSLSQGQGEQYF.

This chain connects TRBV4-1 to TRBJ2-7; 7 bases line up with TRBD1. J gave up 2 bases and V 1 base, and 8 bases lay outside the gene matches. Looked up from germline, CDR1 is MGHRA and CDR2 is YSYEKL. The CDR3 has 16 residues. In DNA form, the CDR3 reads TGCGCCAGCAGCCAAGGGGGGAACAGGGGAACCTACGAGCAGTACTTC. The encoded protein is CASSQGGNRGTYEQYF.

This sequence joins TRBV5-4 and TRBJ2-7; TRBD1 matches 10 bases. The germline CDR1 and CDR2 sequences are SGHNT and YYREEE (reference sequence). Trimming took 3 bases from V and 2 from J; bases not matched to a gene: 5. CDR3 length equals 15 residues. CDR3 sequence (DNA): TGTGCCAGCAGCTCCGCCGGGACAGGGGCCTACGAGCAGTACTTC. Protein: CASSSAGTGAYEQYF. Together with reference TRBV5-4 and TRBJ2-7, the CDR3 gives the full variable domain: ETGVTQSPTHLIKTRGQQVTLRCSSQSGHNTVSWYQQALGQGPQFIFQYYREEENGRGNFPPRFSGLQFPNYSSELNVNALELDDSALYLCASSSAGTGAYEQYFGPGTRLTVT.

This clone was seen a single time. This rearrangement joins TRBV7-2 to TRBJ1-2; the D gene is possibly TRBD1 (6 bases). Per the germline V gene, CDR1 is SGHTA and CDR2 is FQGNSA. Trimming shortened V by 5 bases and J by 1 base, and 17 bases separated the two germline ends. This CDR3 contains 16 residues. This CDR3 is CASSSQTGNYNYGYTF. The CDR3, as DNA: TGTGCCAGCAGCAGCCAGACAGGAAATTATAACTATGGCTACACCTTC.

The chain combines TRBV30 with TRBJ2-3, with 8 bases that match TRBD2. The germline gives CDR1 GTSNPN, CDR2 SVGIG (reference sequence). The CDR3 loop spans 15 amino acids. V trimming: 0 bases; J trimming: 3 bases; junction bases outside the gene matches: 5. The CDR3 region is CAWSVQGGRTDTQYF. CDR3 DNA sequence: TGTGCCTGGAGTGTACAGGGCGGGAGGACAGATACGCAGTATTTT.

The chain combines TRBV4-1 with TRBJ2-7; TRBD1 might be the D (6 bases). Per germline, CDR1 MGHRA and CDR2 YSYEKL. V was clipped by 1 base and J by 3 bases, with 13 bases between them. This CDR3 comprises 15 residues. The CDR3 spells CASSQAPGRGYEQYF. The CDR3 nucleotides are TGCGCCAGCAGCCAAGCCCCAGGCAGGGGCTACGAGCAGTACTTC.

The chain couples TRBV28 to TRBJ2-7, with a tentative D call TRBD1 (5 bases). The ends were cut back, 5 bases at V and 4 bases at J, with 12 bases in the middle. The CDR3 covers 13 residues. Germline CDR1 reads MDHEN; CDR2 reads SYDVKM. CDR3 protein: CASSGAPIYEQYF. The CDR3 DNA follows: TGTGCCAGCAGTGGGGCACCGATTTACGAGCAGTACTTC.

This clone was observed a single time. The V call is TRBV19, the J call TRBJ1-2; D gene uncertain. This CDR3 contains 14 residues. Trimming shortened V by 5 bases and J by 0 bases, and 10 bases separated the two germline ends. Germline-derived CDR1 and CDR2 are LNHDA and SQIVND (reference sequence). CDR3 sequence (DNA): TGTGCCAGTAGTGTTCAGGTGGCTAACTATGGCTACACCTTC. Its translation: CASSVQVANYGYTF.